A single sample is the source of the 31 T cell receptor beta chains below, sequenced in a study of beta chain features in type 1 diabetes. Whole-study findings and limits: Patients with Type 1 diabetes showed moderately but significantly shorter TCRB CDR3s in all four CD4+ subsets.

Their antigen targets remain unknown. Reverse transcribing all isolated RNA meant expressed TCRB transcripts were sequenced. Measured with immunoSEQ multiplex PCR; TCRdb has only the in-frame clones, and not every one. The sample gives about 640,000 clones, around an eighth of which show up once; around 0.12% is in the top ten. The sample consisted of naive CD4+ T cells from blood. These receptors were obtained from a man aged 30 to 39 with type 1 diabetes.

The V and J genes are TRBV11-1 and TRBJ2-7, with TRBD1 matching 11 bases. J gave up 6 bases and V 3 bases, and 4 bases lay outside the gene matches. The CDR3 is 14 amino acids. Germline values: CDR1 SGHAT, CDR2 FQDESV (reference sequence). The CDR3 is CASSFGTGGREQYF. Written as DNA, the CDR3 is TGTGCCAGCAGCTTTGGGACAGGGGGACGCGAGCAGTACTTC.

This clone was detected a few times. V and J are TRBV4-3 and TRBJ2-4; D not certain. Trimming took 0 bases from V and 4 from J, leaving 19 bases between them. CDR1 is LGHNA and CDR2 is YSLEER in the germline V gene. CDR3 length: 18 amino acids. CDR3 nucleotide sequence: TGCGCCAGCAGCCAAGATATCGGCGCACGCATGGCGAAAAACATTCAGTACTTC. Amino acids: CASSQDIGARMAKNIQYF.

This chain joins TRBV10-3 and TRBJ2-7, with 8 nucleotides matching TRBD1. The V segment lost 11 bases and the J segment 5 bases; nucleotides outside the gene matches: 14. The CDR3 is 14 residues long. CDR1 ENHRY and CDR2 SYGVKD come from the germline V gene. CDR3 amino acids: CAPRERTGSHEQYF. Here the CDR3 DNA reads TGTGCCCCCAGGGAGCGGACAGGGTCCCACGAGCAGTACTTC.

This clone was observed a handful of times. This sequence joins TRBV20-1 and TRBJ1-1, with unresolved D. The germline V gene has CDR1 DFQATT and CDR2 SNEGSKA (reference sequence). V lost 6 bases, J lost 5 bases, and 7 bases lay in between. The CDR3 consists of 10 residues. CDR3 sequence reads: CSAARTEAFF. The CDR3, as DNA: TGCAGTGCGGCGAGGACTGAAGCTTTCTTT.

J is TRBJ2-7 and V is TRBV9, with D maybe TRBD2 (5 bases). Per the germline V gene, CDR1 is SGDLS and CDR2 is YYNGEE. The V end was cut by 4 bases, the J end by 2 bases, with 16 bases between. The CDR3 loop spans 15 amino acids. The CDR3 loop reads CASSIRTGIPYEQYF. CDR3 nucleotides: TGTGCCAGCAGCATACGGACGGGAATTCCCTACGAGCAGTACTTC.

V usage is TRBV10-3 and J usage is TRBJ2-7; D gene unclear. Trimming shortened V by 0 bases and J by 1 base, and 13 bases separated the two germline ends. This CDR3 has 16 residues. CDR1 and CDR2 from the germline V gene are ENHRY and SYGVKD. The CDR3 region has the DNA TGTGCCATCAGTGAGTCGTTGGCAGATGCATCCTACGAGCAGTACTTC. The encoded protein is CAISESLADASYEQYF.

The CDR3 here is CASSQGSQGRQYF. CDR3 DNA sequence: TGCGCCAGCAGCCAGGGCTCACAGGGAAGGCAGTACTTC. V gene TRBV4-3 combines with J gene TRBJ2-7; weak D call: TRBD1 (6 bases). Per germline, CDR1 LGHNA and CDR2 YSLEER. This CDR3 spans 13 amino acids. V was clipped by 3 bases and J by 9 bases, with 15 bases between them.

In its sample, this clone was seen a few times. The CDR3 loop is CASSDHRGSGNTIYF. The DNA of the CDR3 is TGTGCCAGCAGTGACCACAGGGGCTCTGGAAACACCATATATTTT. This chain links TRBV25-1 with TRBJ1-3; 7 bases agree with TRBD1. Germline CDR1 reads MGHDK; CDR2 reads SYGVNS. J gave up 0 bases and V 3 bases, and 2 bases lay outside the gene matches. The CDR3 is 15 residues long.

This clone was recorded at least ten times. For the CDR3, the DNA is TGCGCCAGCAGCTTGGCGTGGGCGGCTACAGGCAATGAGCAGTTCTTC. Encoded protein: CASSLAWAATGNEQFF. This chain connects TRBV5-1 to TRBJ2-1; D possibly corresponds to TRBD1 (5 bases). This CDR3 contains 16 residues. The V end was cut by 0 bases, the J end by 6 bases, with 16 bases between. Germline assignment: CDR1 SGHRS and CDR2 YFSETQ.

The chain combines TRBV5-1 with TRBJ1-2, with 10 nucleotides matching TRBD1. The CDR3 contains 15 residues. Germline-derived CDR1 and CDR2 are SGHRS and YFSETQ. V lost 1 base to trimming and J lost 5 bases; unmatched junction nucleotides: 5. CDR3 protein: CASSLRQGAYYGYTF. The CDR3 nucleotides read TGCGCCAGCAGCTTGCGACAGGGGGCTTATTATGGCTACACCTTC.

This clone has only a few counts. The genes are TRBV11-2 and TRBJ2-5; tentatively, D is TRBD2 (6 bases). CDR1 is SGHAT, CDR2 FQNNGV, per germline. V was pared by 5 bases and J by 5 bases, with 15 bases between. This CDR3 region has 14 residues. The CDR3 loop reads CASSLGSLAETQYF. CDR3 nucleotides: TGTGCCAGCAGCCTAGGATCTCTAGCGGAGACCCAGTACTTC.

The chain carries TRBV7-6 and TRBJ2-3; D gene ambiguous. V was clipped by 5 bases and J by 0 bases, with 9 bases between them. Per the germline V gene, CDR1 is SGHVS and CDR2 is FNYEAQ. The CDR3 spans 14 residues. CDR3 coding DNA: TGTGCCAGCAGCCCGATGCCAAGCACAGATACGCAGTATTTT. This sequence encodes CASSPMPSTDTQYF.

The chain employs TRBV25-1 and TRBJ2-5; D gene ambiguous. Deletions cut 6 bases from V and 2 bases from J, with 4 bases between. This CDR3 has 11 amino acids. Germline CDR1 and CDR2: MGHDK and SYGVNS. The CDR3 protein is CASRQQETQYF. DNA of the CDR3: TGTGCCAGCAGGCAGCAAGAGACCCAGTACTTC. Full variable domain (rest looked up from reference TRBV25-1 and TRBJ2-5): EADIYQTPRYLVIGTGKKITLECSQTMGHDKMYWYQQDPGMELHLIHYSYGVNSTEKGDLSSESTVSRIRTEHFPLTLESARPSHTSQYLCASRQQETQYFGPGTRLLVL.

The table lists this clone with a few counts. DNA for the CDR3: TGTGCCAGCAAACGACAGGGGGCCGTGGAGACCCAGTACTTC. Its translation is CASKRQGAVETQYF. The J gene is TRBJ2-5, the V gene TRBV11-2; 10 bases line up with TRBD1. Germline assignment: CDR1 SGHAT and CDR2 FQNNGV. Trimming removed 7 bases from V and 5 bases from J; junction bases left unmatched: 7. The CDR3 runs to 14 residues.

This clone has only a few counts. The chain recombines TRBV29-1 with TRBJ2-7; D call uncertain. The CDR3 has 14 amino acids. The V and J ends lost 4 bases and 3 bases respectively, with 16 bases between them. Germline CDR1 and CDR2: SQVTM and ANQGSEA. The CDR3 DNA reads TGCAGCGTTGTGTGGGCAGGCCGTTACTACGAGCAGTACTTC. Residues: CSVVWAGRYYEQYF.

The chain has TRBV4-3 and TRBJ1-3, with a possible D match to TRBD1 (5 bases). CDR3 length equals 15 residues. Germline V gives CDR1 LGHNA, CDR2 YSLEER. The V gene lost 1 base and the J gene lost 4 bases, with 11 bases spanning the gap. The CDR3 coding sequence is TGCGCCAGCAGCCAAGCCCCTACAGGCGGAAACACCATATATTTT. It translates to CASSQAPTGGNTIYF.

This clone was detected only a few times. The V call is TRBV9, the J call TRBJ2-7; D remains ambiguous. The germline gives CDR1 SGDLS, CDR2 YYNGEE. The CDR3 length is 13 residues. V dropped 0 bases and J dropped 2 bases, with 6 bases sitting between them. CDR3 protein: CASSVGTAYEQYF. CDR3 DNA sequence: TGTGCCAGCAGCGTAGGCACTGCCTACGAGCAGTACTTC.

This sequence joins TRBV25-1 and TRBJ2-5, with D perhaps matching TRBD1 (6 bases). The V gene lost 8 bases and the J gene lost 0 bases, with 7 bases spanning the gap. The CDR3 has 12 residues. Per the germline V gene, CDR1 is MGHDK and CDR2 is SYGVNS. CDR3 DNA sequence: TGTGCCAGCCGACAGGACCAAGAGACCCAGTACTTC. It is translated as CASRQDQETQYF.

The V call is TRBV28, the J call TRBJ2-3, with TRBD1 matching 8 bases. The CDR3 consists of 16 residues. V was clipped by 6 bases and J by 1 base; unmatched bases: 9. Germline-derived CDR1 and CDR2 are MDHEN and SYDVKM. The DNA of the CDR3 is TGTGCCAGCAGCGTGGCAGGGGGCGATGGCACAGATACGCAGTATTTT. Translation: CASSVAGGDGTDTQYF.

This clone was seen a handful of times. Within the sample, other DNA sequences also encode this same CDR3. The genes are TRBV20-1 and TRBJ2-7; D gene unclear. The ends were cut back, 6 bases at V and 0 bases at J, with 6 bases in the middle. The CDR3 loop spans 11 amino acids. CDR1 and CDR2 from the germline V gene are DFQATT and SNEGSKA (reference sequence). The CDR3 is CSAPDSYEQYF. The CDR3 region has the DNA TGCAGTGCGCCTGACTCCTACGAGCAGTACTTC.

This clone was detected a few times. The chain recombines TRBV18 with TRBJ2-1, with TRBD1 matching over 12 bases. V lost 3 bases to trimming and J lost 9 bases; unmatched junction nucleotides: 9. CDR1 KGHSH and CDR2 LQKENI come from the germline V gene. The CDR3 consists of 16 residues. The chain's CDR3 is CASSPLPGQGAGEQFF. The CDR3 bases are TGTGCCAGCTCACCGCTGCCGGGACAGGGGGCTGGTGAGCAGTTCTTC.

This clone showed up just a few times. Different DNA sequences within this sample yield the same CDR3. V usage is TRBV7-9 and J usage is TRBJ1-5; D is possibly TRBD1 (5 bases). Trimming removed 1 base from V and 5 bases from J, with 9 bases in between. Germline-derived CDR1 and CDR2 are SEHNR and FQNEAQ (reference sequence). This CDR3 region has 14 residues. The CDR3 here is CASSLGGGDQPQHF. The CDR3 nucleotides are TGTGCCAGCAGCTTAGGGGGCGGTGATCAGCCCCAGCATTTT.

This chain uses TRBV2 with TRBJ1-2, with unresolved D. This CDR3 is built from 14 residues. Germline V gene data show CDR1 as SNHLY and CDR2 as FYNNEI. Deletions cut 6 bases from V and 6 bases from J, with 17 bases between. CDR3 region: CASRRVGNGHGYTF. In DNA form, the CDR3 reads TGTGCCAGCAGAAGGGTGGGAAATGGACATGGCTACACCTTC.

Comment on this clone: At the DNA level, this CDR3 is encoded by other sequences in the same sample as well. The CDR3, as DNA: TGCGCCAGCAGCCAAGGGGACTATGGCTACACCTTC. Translation gives CASSQGDYGYTF. The rearrangement links TRBV4-1 to TRBJ1-2; no clear D gene. CDR3 length: 12 amino acids. From germline, CDR1 is MGHRA and CDR2 YSYEKL. V lost 1 base, J lost 3 bases, and 3 bases lay in between.

This clone appeared a few times. This sequence joins TRBV5-1 and TRBJ2-7; D uncertain. From germline, CDR1 is SGHRS and CDR2 YFSETQ. With 0 bases removed from V and 1 base from J, the gap between germline ends came to 11 bases. The CDR3 has 15 amino acids. CDR3 residues: CASSLDKSLSYEQYF. CDR3 bases: TGCGCCAGCAGCTTGGACAAGTCCCTTTCCTACGAGCAGTACTTC.

This clone has a handful of counts. This chain uses TRBV28 with TRBJ2-2; D ambiguous. CDR3 length equals 12 residues. Trimming pared 7 bases from V and 6 bases from J, leaving 9 bases between. The germline V gene has CDR1 MDHEN and CDR2 SYDVKM. The CDR3 DNA is TGTGCCAGCAATGTTTCGCCCGGGGAGCTGTTTTTT. It specifies CASNVSPGELFF.

A word on this clone: One junction end disagrees with the germline gene, perhaps due to a read error. J is TRBJ2-7 and V is TRBV7-2; maybe TRBD1 (6 bases). This CDR3 comprises 12 residues. Germline CDR1 reads SGHTA; CDR2 reads FQGNSA. CDR3 sequence: CASSSGQPRPFF. The CDR3 region has the DNA TGTGCCAGCAGCTCCGGACAGCCTAGACCCTTTTTC.

This clone was recorded a few times. Other DNA sequences in this specimen translate into the identical CDR3. The chain has TRBV6-5 and TRBJ1-2; tentative D call: TRBD1 (6 bases). V lost 5 bases and J lost 4, with 8 bases in between. The CDR3 consists of 12 residues. Germline values: CDR1 MNHEY, CDR2 SVGAGI. CDR3 in DNA: TGTGCCAGCAGTCTAGGGGGCTATGGCTACACCTTC. This sequence encodes CASSLGGYGYTF.

The rearrangement uses TRBV4-3 and TRBJ1-2; unclear D gene. V was pared by 0 bases and J by 0 bases, with 8 bases between. Germline V lookup: CDR1 LGHNA, CDR2 YSLEER. The length of the CDR3 is 15 residues. CDR3 residues: CASSQDQTTNYGYTF. CDR3 coding DNA: TGCGCCAGCAGCCAAGATCAGACCACTAACTATGGCTACACCTTC.

The chain couples TRBV5-4 to TRBJ2-5, with D unclear. The CDR3 spans 13 residues. CDR1 SGHNT and CDR2 YYREEE come from the germline V gene (reference sequence). V lost 2 bases and J lost 2, with 7 bases in between. CDR3: CASSFRLQETQYF. The CDR3 DNA is TGTGCCAGCAGCTTTAGGTTACAAGAGACCCAGTACTTC.

The chain links TRBV28 to TRBJ1-5, with 8 bases that match TRBD1. This CDR3 region has 14 residues. Germline V gives CDR1 MDHEN, CDR2 SYDVKM. J lost 6 bases, V lost 5 bases, and 6 bases had no gene match. This CDR3 is CASSDGQGSQPQHF. The CDR3 DNA reads TGTGCCAGCAGTGATGGACAGGGTAGTCAGCCCCAGCATTTT.